This TCR beta chain was retrieved from a study of blood T cell repertoires in COVID-19. Across the study: Spain, Italy and the United States supplied samples that represented acute and convalescent COVID-19. T cells, B-cell-depleted T cells, or PBMCs provided the cDNA or gDNA that served as material.

The germline V gene encodes CDR1 SGHTA and CDR2 FQGNSA. J was trimmed by 3 bases and V by 8 bases; bases with no gene match: 9. The CDR3 consists of 14 residues. Enrolled during active infection, Seattle patients were then followed longitudinally. Under the authors' procedure: Estimates of nucleated cell counts were drawn from the amplification of reference gene primers. Produced via immunoSEQ multiplex PCR; TCRdb's table is partial and in-frame only. V and J calls and clone size follow that table, whereas D and trimming were derived from the DNA. The data show hundreds of thousands of clones, with approximately 90% seen just once and around 10% held by the top ten.

The chain links TRBV7-2 to TRBJ2-5, with 7 bases identical to TRBD2. This receptor was taken from a man between 45 and 60 years old with COVID-19, enrolled during active disease. Sequencing used peripheral blood. The CDR3 spells CASLRGSLEETQYF. The CDR3 DNA reads as TGTGCCAGCCTTCGCGGGAGTTTGGAAGAGACCCAGTACTTC. Based on the CDR3 plus reference TRBV7-2 and TRBJ2-5, the full variable domain is GAGVSQSPSNKVTEKGKDVELRCDPISGHTALYWYRQSLGQGLEFLIYFQGNSAPDKSGLPSDRFSAERTGGSVSTLTIQRTQQEDSAVYLCASLRGSLEETQYFGPGTRLLVL.